Listed below are T cell receptor beta chains from one sample, sequenced in a study of blood T cell repertoires in COVID-19. Assay used: immunoSEQ multiplex PCR; TCRdb lists only in-frame clones, some missing. The profile covers approximately 250,000 clones, with 88% appearing a single time and 2% to 2.5% taken by the ten largest. The sample consisted of PBMCs or T cells enriched from blood (not recorded which). These TCRs come from a woman aged 60 to 75 in a cohort exposed to, infected with or recovered from COVID-19 (not recorded which). Each CDR3 is given with its conserved first and last residue. A D gene is named only where the DNA matches it firmly. Size is stated for part of the rows, as once, few or many counts, or as a class when the clone is expanded.

J gene: TRBJ1-5
V gene: TRBV27
clone size: -
D gene: -
CDR3 DNA: TGTGCCAGCAGTCTTGACAGGACCTATCAGCCCCAGCATTTT
CDR3 protein: CASSLDRTYQPQHF

J gene: TRBJ2-2
V gene: TRBV10-1
clone size: -
D gene: TRBD2
CDR3 DNA: TGCGCCAGCAGTGAGTCAACTAGCGGGATGCACGGGGAGCTGTTTTTT
CDR3 protein: CASSESTSGMHGELFF

J gene: TRBJ2-1
V gene: TRBV7-9
clone size: -
D gene: TRBD2
CDR3 DNA: TGTGCCAGCAGGGAGTCTAGCGGGAGGTTTCGCAATGAGCAGTTCTTC
CDR3 protein: CASRESSGRFRNEQFF

J gene: TRBJ2-3
V gene: TRBV28
clone size: -
D gene: TRBD1
CDR3 DNA: TGTGCCAGCAGTCGGGACAGGGGGCTCGCAGATACGCAGTATTTT
CDR3 protein: CASSRDRGLADTQYF

J gene: TRBJ2-1
V gene: TRBV7-3
clone size: -
D gene: -
CDR3 DNA: TGTGCCAGCAGCTTAATGATGGCCCGCTACAATGAGCAGTTCTTC
CDR3 protein: CASSLMMARYNEQFF

J gene: TRBJ2-2
V gene: TRBV12-3/TRBV12-4
clone size: -
D gene: -
CDR3 DNA: TGTGCCAGCAGTTTACAGAACACCGGGGAGCTGTTTTTT
CDR3 protein: CASSLQNTGELFF

J gene: TRBJ1-4
V gene: TRBV18
clone size: -
D gene: -
CDR3 DNA: TGTGCCAGCTCACCGTTAAGGGGAGAAAAACTGTTTTTT
CDR3 protein: CASSPLRGEKLFF

J gene: TRBJ1-1
V gene: TRBV21-1
clone size: -
D gene: -
CDR3 DNA: TGTGCCAGCAGCAAAGCCCGGGAATTGAACACTGAAGCTTTCTTT
CDR3 protein: CASSKARELNTEAFF

J gene: TRBJ1-4
V gene: TRBV19
clone size: -
D gene: -
CDR3 DNA: TGTGCCAGTAGTAGTCCGGGGGGGCGGACGGCTATATTCAATGAAAAACTGTTTTTT
CDR3 protein: CASSSPGGRTAIFNEKLFF

J gene: TRBJ1-1
V gene: TRBV9
clone size: -
D gene: -
CDR3 DNA: TGTGCCAGCAGCGTAGCGGGAGAGTGGGACACTGAAGCTTTCTTT
CDR3 protein: CASSVAGEWDTEAFF

J gene: TRBJ2-3
V gene: TRBV6-8
clone size: -
D gene: -
CDR3 DNA: TGTGCCAGCAGACGCCCGGGCAGGGGGGCCTGGAATATGTGCACAGATACGCAGTATTTT
CDR3 protein: CASRRPGRGAWNMCTDTQYF

J gene: TRBJ2-3
V gene: TRBV7-3
clone size: -
D gene: TRBD1
CDR3 DNA: TGTGCCAGCAGCCGGACAGGGGCGGCAGATACGCAGTATTTT
CDR3 protein: CASSRTGAADTQYF

J gene: TRBJ1-2
V gene: TRBV13
clone size: -
D gene: TRBD1
CDR3 DNA: TGTGCCAGCAGCTCGGGACAGGGGGACGGGGGCTACACCTTC
CDR3 protein: CASSSGQGDGGYTF

J gene: TRBJ2-3
V gene: TRBV19
clone size: once
D gene: TRBD2
CDR3 DNA: TGTGCCACCGCTAGCGGGAGGGCAACAGGCACAGATACGCAGTATTTT
CDR3 protein: CATASGRATGTDTQYF

J gene: TRBJ2-5
V gene: TRBV7-3
clone size: -
D gene: -
CDR3 DNA: TGTGCCAGCAGCTCCTCCCCCCAAGAGACCCAGTACTTC
CDR3 protein: CASSSSPQETQYF

J gene: TRBJ2-1
V gene: TRBV7-2
clone size: -
D gene: TRBD1
CDR3 DNA: TGTGCCAGCAGCATCCGGGACAGTCGATACGATGAGCAGTTCTTC
CDR3 protein: CASSIRDSRYDEQFF

J gene: TRBJ2-7
V gene: TRBV9
clone size: -
D gene: TRBD2
CDR3 DNA: TGTGCCAGCAGCTCCGGACTAGCGGGGTACGAGCAGTACTTC
CDR3 protein: CASSSGLAGYEQYF

J gene: TRBJ2-5
V gene: TRBV10-1
clone size: -
D gene: TRBD2
CDR3 DNA: TGCGCCAGCAGTGAGTCGAGGCTAGCGGGAGCAGAGACCCAGTACTTC
CDR3 protein: CASSESRLAGAETQYF

J gene: TRBJ2-5
V gene: TRBV19
clone size: -
D gene: TRBD2
CDR3 DNA: TGTGCCAGTAGTACGGGACTAGCGGGAGAATTCGGGACCCAGTACTTC
CDR3 protein: CASSTGLAGEFGTQYF

J gene: TRBJ2-7
V gene: TRBV18
clone size: -
D gene: -
CDR3 DNA: TGTGCCAGCTCACCATGGCGGGACGAGCAGTACTTC
CDR3 protein: CASSPWRDEQYF

J gene: TRBJ2-1
V gene: TRBV18
clone size: -
D gene: -
CDR3 DNA: TGTGCCAGCTCACCGTTAGTAGGGGTCGATGAGCAGTTCTTC
CDR3 protein: CASSPLVGVDEQFF

J gene: TRBJ2-7
V gene: TRBV19
clone size: -
D gene: -
CDR3 DNA: TGTGCCAGTAGTATAGGCACCAGGGTCTACGAGCAGTACTTC
CDR3 protein: CASSIGTRVYEQYF